Listed here are 27 T cell receptor beta chains from one sample, sequenced in a study of blood T cell repertoires in COVID-19. Method: immunoSEQ multiplex PCR; TCRdb's copy keeps in-frame clones and lacks some. The data show some 100,000 clones, approximately 82% seen once. The sequenced sample consisted of peripheral blood. These receptors originate from an elderly woman with active or convalescent COVID-19.

The rearrangement uses TRBV5-8 and TRBJ1-4; possibly TRBD1 for D (5 bases). CDR1 is SGHTS, CDR2 YDEGEE, per germline. The germline V and J ends were trimmed by 0 bases and 6 bases, with 12 bases remaining between them. This CDR3 comprises 15 residues. CDR3 protein: CASSLDPGFYEKLFF. In nucleotides, the CDR3 is TGTGCCAGCAGCTTGGATCCAGGGTTCTATGAAAAACTGTTTTTT.

CDR3 sequence (DNA): TGTGCCAGCAGCTTGGTGGGGGCGGGCGGGGAGCTGTTTTTT. It codes for CASSLVGAGGELFF. This rearrangement joins TRBV5-4 to TRBJ2-2; weak D call: TRBD1 (6 bases). Trimming shortened V by 0 bases and J by 7 bases, and 10 bases separated the two germline ends. The CDR3 covers 14 residues. Germline V lookup: CDR1 SGHNT, CDR2 YYREEE (reference sequence).

The chain is built from TRBV28 and TRBJ1-4, with D unresolved. In germline, CDR1 is MDHEN, CDR2 SYDVKM. Deletions cut 6 bases from V and 3 bases from J, with 14 bases between. The CDR3 has 15 amino acids. CDR3 protein: CASSPPRAANEKLFF. CDR3 DNA: TGTGCCAGCAGCCCCCCGAGGGCCGCTAATGAAAAACTGTTTTTT.

The J gene is TRBJ1-4, the V gene TRBV18; no reliable D call. There are 15 residues in the CDR3. CDR1 KGHSH and CDR2 LQKENI come from the germline V gene. Trimming removed 2 bases at V and 3 bases at J, with 10 bases between. The CDR3 DNA reads TGTGCCAGCTCACCAATTGAGATACCTAATGAAAAACTGTTTTTT. Protein product: CASSPIEIPNEKLFF.

The chain is built from TRBV9 and TRBJ2-3, with 11 positions matching TRBD2. CDR3 length: 16 residues. The germline V gene has CDR1 SGDLS and CDR2 YYNGEE. J lost 4 bases, V lost 0 bases, and 4 bases had no gene match. CDR3 DNA sequence: TGTGCCAGCAGCGTAGTTAGCGGGAGGGCCCCAGATACGCAGTATTTT. This sequence encodes CASSVVSGRAPDTQYF.

This clone showed up just a few times. The chain employs TRBV6-5 and TRBJ2-3; 11 positions match TRBD1. The V and J ends lost 10 bases and 4 bases, in that order; junction bases with no gene match: 7. Germline CDR1 reads MNHEY; CDR2 reads SVGAGI. CDR3 size: 14 residues. DNA of the CDR3: TGTGCCACTAAGAGGGACAGGGGGGCAGATACGCAGTATTTT. Encoded protein: CATKRDRGADTQYF.

This chain uses TRBV6-5 with TRBJ2-5; 7 nucleotides align to TRBD1. V shed 5 bases and J 4 bases; nucleotides not matched to a gene: 4. The CDR3 contains 13 residues. Germline assignment: CDR1 MNHEY and CDR2 SVGAGI. The chain's CDR3 is CASSMTGIETQYF. In nucleotides, the CDR3 is TGTGCCAGCAGTATGACAGGGATAGAGACCCAGTACTTC.

Worth noting for this clone: This sequence may be a read error, since a much larger clone differs from it by one base. Other nucleotide sequences in the sample specify the same CDR3. V gene TRBV18 combines with J gene TRBJ1-1; D not resolved. CDR3 length equals 13 residues. CDR1 and CDR2 (germline): KGHSH, LQKENI. The CDR3: CASFSILNTEAFF. The DNA for the CDR3 is TGTGCTAGCTTCAGTATCTTGAACACTGAAGCTTTCTTT.

V usage is TRBV3-1 (or the pseudogene TRBV3-2) and J usage is TRBJ2-7, with a weak D call TRBD2 (5 bases). Germline CDR1 and CDR2: LGHDT and YNNKEL (reference sequence). The V gene lost 3 bases and the J gene lost 3 bases, with 9 bases spanning the gap. The CDR3 covers 13 residues. CDR3 in amino acids: CASSHNGNYEQYF. The CDR3 DNA reads as TGTGCCAGCAGCCATAACGGGAACTACGAGCAGTACTTC.

The rearrangement links TRBV20-1 to TRBJ2-1; D is unresolved. The V end was cut by 6 bases, the J end by 11 bases, with 14 bases between. Germline V CDR1 and CDR2: DFQATT, SNEGSKA (reference sequence). There are 11 residues in the CDR3. The CDR3 bases are TGCAGTGCCGGAGAACGTCTTCAGCAGTTCTTC. Translated, it gives CSAGERLQQFF.

The chain joins TRBV10-1 to TRBJ2-5; 8 nucleotides match TRBD2. V shed 4 bases and J 5 bases; nucleotides not matched to a gene: 9. Per germline, CDR1 WNHNN and CDR2 SYGVQD (reference sequence). This CDR3 region has 15 residues. The CDR3 loop reads CASSGVAGPRETQYF. DNA of the CDR3: TGCGCCAGCAGTGGAGTAGCGGGACCAAGGGAGACCCAGTACTTC.

This rearrangement joins TRBV27 to TRBJ1-4; D uncertain. This CDR3 spans 16 amino acids. CDR1 is MNHEY, CDR2 SMNVEV, per germline (reference sequence). V was cut by 4 bases and J by 5 bases, with 17 bases left in between. The DNA of the CDR3 is TGTGCCAGCAGTTCTCGGACTACGGCCTTAAATGAAAAACTGTTTTTT. It yields the protein CASSSRTTALNEKLFF.

This clone was counted between two and nine times. The chain has TRBV5-4 and TRBJ2-2; 9 bases map to TRBD2. Trimming removed 4 bases from V and 4 bases from J; junction bases left unmatched: 14. Germline assignment: CDR1 SGHNT and CDR2 YYREEE (reference sequence). The CDR3 consists of 18 residues. In DNA, the CDR3 is TGTGCCAGCAGCCGGGGGGTAGCGGGAGAACGTGGCACCGGGGAGCTGTTTTTT. This translates into CASSRGVAGERGTGELFF.

This rearrangement joins TRBV6-6 to TRBJ2-5; TRBD2 matches 15 bases. Germline trimming cut 2 bases from V and 5 bases from J; bases unmatched to any gene: 3. CDR1 and CDR2 from the germline V gene are MNHNY and SVGAGI (reference sequence). This CDR3 is 16 amino acids long. CDR3 residues: CASSYGLAGGDETQYF. In DNA, the CDR3 is TGTGCCAGCAGTTACGGACTAGCGGGAGGGGACGAGACCCAGTACTTC.

The CDR3 bases are TGCGCCAGCAGCACTCGTGGGGGGGCAGATACGCAGTATTTT. Translation gives CASSTRGGADTQYF. The chain employs TRBV5-1 and TRBJ2-3, with 7 bases that match TRBD2. Germline-derived CDR1 and CDR2 are SGHRS and YFSETQ. The CDR3 loop spans 14 amino acids. J gave up 4 bases and V 4 bases, and 6 bases lay outside the gene matches.

The chain is built from TRBV10-3 and TRBJ2-1, with D unresolved. This CDR3 spans 13 amino acids. Per germline, CDR1 ENHRY and CDR2 SYGVKD. The V and J ends lost 3 bases and 7 bases respectively, with 10 bases between them. CDR3 amino acids: CAISESRRNEQFF. The DNA for the CDR3 is TGTGCCATCAGTGAATCGCGGAGAAATGAGCAGTTCTTC.

The chain uses TRBV7-9 and TRBJ2-5, with 7 bases aligning to TRBD2. There are 13 residues in the CDR3. J gave up 1 base and V 4 bases, and 0 bases lay outside the gene matches. Germline CDR1 and CDR2: SEHNR and FQNEAQ (reference sequence). The CDR3 DNA reads as TGTGCCAGCAGCTGGACTAGCCAAGAGACCCAGTACTTC. Translating it yields CASSWTSQETQYF.

This clone was seen a few times. The rearrangement uses TRBV7-8 and TRBJ1-2; TRBD1 is a possible D gene (6 bases). Germline lookup yields CDR1 SGHVS and CDR2 FQNEAQ. Trimming shortened V by 5 bases and J by 6 bases, and 16 bases separated the two germline ends. The CDR3 totals 14 residues. The CDR3 here is CASSINRALDGYTF. The CDR3 DNA follows: TGTGCCAGCAGCATCAACAGGGCCCTCGATGGCTACACCTTC.

This chain links TRBV19 with TRBJ1-5; 11 bases fit TRBD1. CDR3 length: 15 residues. With 5 bases clipped from V and 4 bases from J, the junction kept 4 bases outside the gene matches. CDR1 is LNHDA, CDR2 SQIVND, per germline (reference sequence). CDR3 bases: TGTGCCAGTAGTTCAGGGACAGGGGGTAATCAGCCCCAGCATTTT. Amino acids: CASSSGTGGNQPQHF. The whole variable domain, remainder taken from reference TRBV19 and TRBJ1-5, is DGGITQSPKYLFRKEGQNVTLSCEQNLNHDAMYWYRQDPGQGLRLIYYSQIVNDFQKGDIAEGYSVSREKKESFPLTVTSAQKNPTAFYLCASSSGTGGNQPQHFGDGTRLSIL.

CDR3 protein: CATSGQGKGGGYTF. The CDR3, as DNA: TGTGCCACCAGCGGACAGGGGAAAGGAGGAGGCTACACCTTC. The chain is built from TRBV15 and TRBJ1-2, with TRBD1 matching 9 bases. The length of the CDR3 is 14 residues. CDR1 is LNHNV and CDR2 is YYDKDF in the germline V gene (reference sequence). J was trimmed by 8 bases and V by 5 bases; bases with no gene match: 9.

The chain uses TRBV9 and TRBJ1-1; D gene ambiguous. The CDR3 covers 13 residues. Germline lookup yields CDR1 SGDLS and CDR2 YYNGEE. Trimming cost V 5 bases and J 5 bases, with 13 bases left between them. This chain's CDR3 is CASSPSSVTEAFF. In DNA, the CDR3 is TGTGCCAGCAGTCCCTCGTCGGTAACTGAAGCTTTCTTT.

The chain is built from TRBV6-5 and TRBJ2-1; 7 bases map to TRBD2. This CDR3 contains 13 residues. Germline-derived CDR1 and CDR2 are MNHEY and SVGAGI. V lost 11 bases and J lost 7; bases outside the gene matches: 11. CDR3 DNA: TGTGCCGCCGGGGGGAGGGCCGGGAATGAGCAGTTCTTC. Translated, it gives CAAGGRAGNEQFF.

In this sample, this clone turned up a few times. The V gene is TRBV9, the J gene TRBJ2-2, with D tentatively TRBD2 (5 bases). Germline V gives CDR1 SGDLS, CDR2 YYNGEE. The V end lost 3 bases, the J end lost 3 bases, and 15 bases lay between the germline ends. This CDR3 has 16 residues. CDR3 amino acids: CASSAGPPRDTGELFF. The CDR3 region has the DNA TGTGCCAGCAGCGCCGGGCCCCCGAGGGACACCGGGGAGCTGTTTTTT.

The chain carries TRBV18 and TRBJ2-1; 10 nucleotides match TRBD2. CDR3 length: 13 residues. The J segment lost 10 bases and the V segment lost 8 bases, leaving 8 bases of the junction unmatched. Germline V gene sequence: CDR1 KGHSH, CDR2 LQKENI. For the CDR3, the DNA is TGTGCCAGCACTCTAGCGGGAGTTCCCGAGCAGTTCTTC. Its translation is CASTLAGVPEQFF.

This clone was detected a few times. The chain uses TRBV14 and TRBJ1-4; the D gene is possibly TRBD1 (5 bases). Germline assignment: CDR1 SGHDN and CDR2 FVKESK. V lost 1 base and J lost 0, with 6 bases in between. The CDR3 is 15 amino acids. In DNA, the CDR3 is TGTGCCAGCAGCCAAGGGACAACAACTAATGAAAAACTGTTTTTT. As protein: CASSQGTTTNEKLFF.

The chain has TRBV3-1 (or the pseudogene TRBV3-2) and TRBJ2-5; a possible D gene is TRBD2 (5 bases). This CDR3 region has 14 residues. Trimming removed 1 base at V and 1 base at J, with 7 bases between. Per the germline V gene, CDR1 is LGHDT and CDR2 is YNNKEL (reference sequence). CDR3 residues: CASSQVGGQETQYF. Written as DNA, the CDR3 is TGTGCCAGCAGCCAAGTCGGAGGCCAAGAGACCCAGTACTTC.

The CDR3 sequence: CASSQEGQGVLWLWGTEAFF. CDR3 bases: TGTGCCAGCAGCCAAGAGGGACAGGGAGTCCTCTGGCTCTGGGGCACTGAAGCTTTCTTT. The rearrangement uses TRBV3-1 (or the pseudogene TRBV3-2) and TRBJ1-1; 9 nucleotides agree with TRBD1. V dropped 0 bases and J dropped 4; count of bases not matched to a gene: 18. Germline V gene lookup returns CDR1 LGHDT and CDR2 YNNKEL (reference sequence). This CDR3 spans 20 amino acids.